Listed below are T cell receptor beta chains from one sample, sequenced in a study of TIL therapy for anti-PD-1-resistant metastatic lung cancer. The method was immunoSEQ multiplex PCR; TCRdb's version includes in-frame clones alone and lacks a portion of them. The data show tens of thousands of clones, around 86% seen once. This specimen was blood, taken at baseline. Source of these receptors: a person between 25 and 79 years old with non-small cell lung cancer. Both conserved end residues are part of each CDR3. The D gene is left open where the match is weak. Only part of the rows carry a size: once, few, many, or a class if the clone is expanded.

few 13 TRBJ2-7 TRBV5-1 . TGCGCCAGCAGCTTGGAAGGGCATCAGGAGCAGTACTTC CASSLEGHQEQYF
. 16 TRBJ2-7 TRBV7-9 TRBD1 TGTGCCAGCAGCTTAATAGGTACAGGGGACTCCTACGAGCAGTACTTC CASSLIGTGDSYEQYF
. 17 TRBJ2-3 TRBV12-5 TRBD2 TGTGCTAGTGGTTTGGGACTACTGACTAGCACCACAGATACGCAGTATTTT CASGLGLLTSTTDTQYF
. 14 TRBJ2-4 TRBV2 . TGTGCCAGCACCCCAGCGGGCGAGAAAAACATTCAGTACTTC CASTPAGEKNIQYF
. 17 TRBJ2-5 TRBV27 TRBD2 TGTGCCAGCAAGTTGTCTAGCGGGAGGGCCGCTGGGGAGACCCAGTACTTC CASKLSSGRAAGETQYF
. 16 TRBJ2-7 TRBV5-6 TRBD2 TGTGCCAGCAGCTTGGTCGTAGCGGGAGGGCGATACGAGCAGTACTTC CASSLVVAGGRYEQYF
. 12 TRBJ1-2 TRBV12-3/TRBV12-4 TRBD1 TGTGCCAGCAGCGGACAGGGAAATGGCTACACCTTC CASSGQGNGYTF
. 14 TRBJ2-7 TRBV27 . TGTGCCAGCAGGCCCCGGGACCAGTACTACGAGCAGTACTTC CASRPRDQYYEQYF
once 13 TRBJ2-3 TRBV2 . TGTGCCAGCAGTGTATACAGCACAGATACGCAGTATTTT CASSVYSTDTQYF
. 14 TRBJ1-3 TRBV5-6 . TGTGCCAGCAATACGGGGAACTCTGGAAACACCATATATTTT CASNTGNSGNTIYF
once 14 TRBJ2-3 TRBV7-3 TRBD2 TGTGCCAGCAACCGCGGGGGGCCCACAGATACGCAGTATTTT CASNRGGPTDTQYF
. 14 TRBJ1-1 TRBV28 . TGTGCCAGCAGATGGGGGCAGGGAGGCACTGAAGCTTTCTTT CASRWGQGGTEAFF
. 15 TRBJ2-7 TRBV19 TRBD1 TGTGCCAGTAGTATCTCGACAGGGGGCTTGTACGAGCAGTACTTC CASSISTGGLYEQYF
. 14 TRBJ2-3 TRBV6-2/TRBV6-3 . TGTGCCAGCAGTTCGCGAGGGTACGCAGATACGCAGTATTTT CASSSRGYADTQYF
. 11 TRBJ2-7 TRBV10-2 . TGCGCCAGCAGTACTAGCTACGAGCAGTACTTC CASSTSYEQYF
. 19 TRBJ1-5 TRBV28 TRBD1 TGTGCCAGCAGTCCACCCGGGACAGGGGCCGCGTTCAGCAATCAGCCCCAGCATTTT CASSPPGTGAAFSNQPQHF
. 16 TRBJ2-7 TRBV5-1 TRBD1 TGCGCCAGCAGCTTGTATCCGGGACAGGGGTCGTACGAGCAGTACTTC CASSLYPGQGSYEQYF
. 13 TRBJ1-2 TRBV5-8 TRBD1 TGTGCCAGCAGGGGACAGGGTAACTATGGCTACACCTTC CASRGQGNYGYTF
. 13 TRBJ2-2 TRBV5-1 . TGCGCCAGCAGCTTGTCGGGGACCGGGGAGCTGTTTTTT CASSLSGTGELFF
. 14 TRBJ1-6 TRBV2 TRBD1 TGTGCCAGCATTCTACCACAGGGGGGCTCACCCCTCCACTTT CASILPQGGSPLHF
. 14 TRBJ1-6 TRBV6-5 TRBD1 TGTGCCAGCAGACCGGGACAGAGCAATTCACCCCTCCACTTT CASRPGQSNSPLHF
. 12 TRBJ2-4 TRBV10-2 . TGCGCCAGCAGTGAAGGGAGAAACATTCAGTACTTC CASSEGRNIQYF
few 16 TRBJ1-1 TRBV5-1 . TGCGCCAGCAGCCCCGACTTAGCAGGTATGAACACTGAAGCTTTCTTT CASSPDLAGMNTEAFF
. 15 TRBJ2-3 TRBV4-1 . TGCGCCAGCAGCCACTTAACAGGGCACACAGATACGCAGTATTTT CASSHLTGHTDTQYF
. 17 TRBJ2-1 TRBV14 TRBD1 TGTGCCAGCAGCGTCCGACCGACAGGGGGCTCCTACAATGAGCAGTTCTTC CASSVRPTGGSYNEQFF
. 18 TRBJ1-2 TRBV28 TRBD1 TGTGCCAGCAGTTTATGGGCAGGGACAGGGGGCAGGGACTATGGCTACACCTTC CASSLWAGTGGRDYGYTF
. 17 TRBJ2-2 TRBV18 . TGTGCCAGCTCAGAAAGAACGGGACCCTGGGGCACCGGGGAGCTGTTTTTT CASSERTGPWGTGELFF
once 16 TRBJ1-4 TRBV5-1 TRBD1 TGCGCCAGCAGCCCCCGGACAGGGGGCACTAATGAAAAACTGTTTTTT CASSPRTGGTNEKLFF
. 15 TRBJ1-3 TRBV11-3 . TGTGCCAGCAGCTTATTCGCAGGGGCTGGAAACACCATATATTTT CASSLFAGAGNTIYF
. 12 TRBJ2-7 TRBV5-6 . TGTGCCAGCAGCCGGGATACCTACGAGCAGTACTTC CASSRDTYEQYF
. 14 TRBJ1-4 TRBV27 . TGTGCCAGCAGTTTCGACACCCGGGGCGAAAAACTGTTTTTT CASSFDTRGEKLFF
. 16 TRBJ2-1 TRBV7-8 . TGTGCCAGCAGCTTAGCGGGAGATGGGCCCTACAATGAGCAGTTCTTC CASSLAGDGPYNEQFF
. 15 TRBJ2-7 TRBV5-1 TRBD2 TGCGCCAGCAGCTTGGCCCTGACTAGCCTGTACGAGCAGTACTTC CASSLALTSLYEQYF
. 12 TRBJ2-7 TRBV28 . TGTGCCAGCAATAGATATGGCGTCGAGCAGTACTTC CASNRYGVEQYF
. 15 TRBJ2-2 TRBV9 . TGTGCCAGCAGCGGCGAAACAGGGTACCCCGGGGAGCTGTTTTTT CASSGETGYPGELFF
. 13 TRBJ2-5 TRBV12-3/TRBV12-4 TRBD1 TGTGCCAGCAGGGGGACAGGGCAAGAGACCCAGTACTTC CASRGTGQETQYF
. 15 TRBJ1-5 TRBV7-8 . TGTGCCAGCAGCTTATCACAGGGAGCAAATCAGCCCCAGCATTTT CASSLSQGANQPQHF
. 15 TRBJ2-7 TRBV5-6 . TGTGCCAGCAGCTTGACGGGGCCCAGCTCCTACGAGCAGTACTTC CASSLTGPSSYEQYF
. 16 TRBJ2-1 TRBV4-1 . TGCGCCAGCAGCCAAGAATTCCGAATTGGGGGCAATGAGCAGTTCTTC CASSQEFRIGGNEQFF
once 17 TRBJ2-3 TRBV5-6 TRBD2 TGTGCCAGCAGCTTGGCCGGGACTAGCATCAGCACAGATACGCAGTATTTT CASSLAGTSISTDTQYF
. 11 TRBJ2-7 TRBV11-2 . TGTGCCAGCAGTATTTCCTACGAGCAGTACTTC CASSISYEQYF
. 15 TRBJ1-1 TRBV12-5 . TGTGCTAGTGGTTTGCCCCACCCCAGGGGACCTGAAGCTTTCTTT CASGLPHPRGPEAFF
. 17 TRBJ2-3 TRBV27 TRBD2 TGTGCCAGCAGTTTACTAGCGGGCACGGTAAGCACAGATACGCAGTATTTT CASSLLAGTVSTDTQYF
. 15 TRBJ1-2 TRBV3-1/TRBV3-2 . TGTGCCAGCAGCCAAGAACGATGGGGAGACTATGGCTACACCTTC CASSQERWGDYGYTF
. 13 TRBJ1-4 TRBV27 . TGTGCCAGCAGCATGACCCCGAAACGGGAACTGTTTTTT CASSMTPKRELFF
once 15 TRBJ1-3 TRBV5-1 TRBD1 TGCGCCAGCAGCTTGGAGACAGGGTCTGGAAACACCATATATTTT CASSLETGSGNTIYF
once 17 TRBJ2-6 TRBV5-6 . TGTGCCAGCAGCCCTAACCCGACAGGCTCTGGGGCCAACGTCCTGACTTTC CASSPNPTGSGANVLTF
. 16 TRBJ2-3 TRBV5-5 TRBD2 TGTGCCAGCAGCCTGACTAGCGGGGCCCCGGAGGGGACGCAGTATTTT CASSLTSGAPEGTQYF
. 15 TRBJ2-1 TRBV6-5 TRBD2 TGTGCCAGCAGCCCGGGACTAGCGGGGGGGTTGGGGCAGTTCTTC CASSPGLAGGLGQFF
. 17 TRBJ2-1 TRBV14 TRBD1 TGTGCCAGCAGCCAAGCCAAGATTGGGACAGGGAAGAATGAGCAGTTCTTC CASSQAKIGTGKNEQFF
. 13 TRBJ1-1 TRBV12-3/TRBV12-4 . TGTGCCAGCAGAGACAGAGGGGGGACTGAAGCTTTCTTT CASRDRGGTEAFF
. 11 TRBJ1-1 TRBV19 . TGTGCCAGTAGTAGGTGGACTGAAGCTTTCTTT CASSRWTEAFF